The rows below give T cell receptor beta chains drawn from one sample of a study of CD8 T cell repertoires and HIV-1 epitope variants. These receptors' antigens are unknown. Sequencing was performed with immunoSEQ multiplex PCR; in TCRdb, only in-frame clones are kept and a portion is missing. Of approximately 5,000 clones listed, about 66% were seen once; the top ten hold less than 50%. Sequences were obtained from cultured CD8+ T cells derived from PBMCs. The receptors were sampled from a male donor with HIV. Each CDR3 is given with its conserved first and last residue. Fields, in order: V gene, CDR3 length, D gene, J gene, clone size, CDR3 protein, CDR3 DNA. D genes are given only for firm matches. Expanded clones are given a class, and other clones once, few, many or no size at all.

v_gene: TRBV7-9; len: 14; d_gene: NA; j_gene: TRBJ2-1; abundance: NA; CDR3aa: CASSLAGSGHEQFF; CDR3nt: TGTGCCAGCAGCTTAGCGGGTAGCGGTCATGAGCAGTTCTTC
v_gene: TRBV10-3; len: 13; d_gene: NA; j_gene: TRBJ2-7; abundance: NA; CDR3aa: CAISGDDSYEQYF; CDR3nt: TGTGCCATCAGTGGGGACGACTCCTACGAGCAGTACTTC
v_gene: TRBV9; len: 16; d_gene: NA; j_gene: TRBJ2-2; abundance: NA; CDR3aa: CASCLGRGGHTGELFF; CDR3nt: TGTGCCAGCTGCCTCGGGAGAGGGGGGCACACCGGGGAGCTGTTTTTT
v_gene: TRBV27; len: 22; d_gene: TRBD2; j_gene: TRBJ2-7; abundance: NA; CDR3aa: CATRHIRREWVLAGPISYEQYF; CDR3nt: TGTGCCACCAGACATATTAGAAGGGAGTGGGTACTAGCGGGACCTATCTCCTACGAGCAGTACTTC
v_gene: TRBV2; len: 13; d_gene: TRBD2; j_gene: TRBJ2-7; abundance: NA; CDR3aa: CASSWGLAAEQYF; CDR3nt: TGTGCCAGCAGTTGGGGACTAGCAGCTGAGCAGTACTTC
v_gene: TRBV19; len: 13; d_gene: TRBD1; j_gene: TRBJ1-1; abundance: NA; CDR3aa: CASSWGTGTEAFF; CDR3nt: TGTGCCAGTAGTTGGGGGACAGGCACTGAAGCTTTCTTT
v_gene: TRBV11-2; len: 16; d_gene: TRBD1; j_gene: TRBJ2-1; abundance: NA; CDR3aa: CASSSLTGIALNEQFF; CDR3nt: TGTGCCAGCAGCTCCCTGACAGGGATAGCCCTCAATGAGCAGTTCTTC
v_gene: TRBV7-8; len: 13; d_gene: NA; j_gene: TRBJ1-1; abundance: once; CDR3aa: CASSSRTGTEAFF; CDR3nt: TGTGCCAGCAGCTCCCGGACCGGTACTGAAGCTTTCTTT
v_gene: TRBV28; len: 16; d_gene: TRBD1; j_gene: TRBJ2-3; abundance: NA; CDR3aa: CASSSQDRGHTDTQYF; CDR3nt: TGTGCCAGCAGTTCACAGGACAGGGGGCATACAGATACGCAGTATTTT
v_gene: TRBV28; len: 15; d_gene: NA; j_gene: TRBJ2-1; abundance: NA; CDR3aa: CASSLQGWIYNEQFF; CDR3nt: TGTGCCAGCAGTTTACAGGGGTGGATCTACAATGAGCAGTTCTTC
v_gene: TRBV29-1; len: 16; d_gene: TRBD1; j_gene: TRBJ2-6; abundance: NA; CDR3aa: CSIQWTGGNGANVLTF; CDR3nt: TGCAGCATTCAATGGACAGGGGGGAATGGGGCCAACGTCCTGACTTTC
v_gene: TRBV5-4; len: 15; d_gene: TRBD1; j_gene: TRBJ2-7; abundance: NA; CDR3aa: CASRLKPGQSYEQYF; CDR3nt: TGTGCCAGCAGGCTAAAACCGGGACAGTCCTACGAGCAGTACTTC
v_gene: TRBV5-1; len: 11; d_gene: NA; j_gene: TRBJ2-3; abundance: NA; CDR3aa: CASRTTDTQYF; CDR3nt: TGCGCCAGCCGAACTACAGATACGCAGTATTTT
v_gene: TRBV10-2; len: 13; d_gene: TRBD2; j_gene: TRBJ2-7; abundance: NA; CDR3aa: CASRLAGGYEQYF; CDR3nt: TGCGCCAGCCGACTAGCGGGGGGCTACGAGCAGTACTTC
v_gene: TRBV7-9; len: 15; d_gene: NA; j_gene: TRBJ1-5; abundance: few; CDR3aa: CASSLDGGRDQPQHF; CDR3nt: TGTGCCAGCAGCTTGGATGGGGGCCGAGACCAGCCCCAGCATTTT
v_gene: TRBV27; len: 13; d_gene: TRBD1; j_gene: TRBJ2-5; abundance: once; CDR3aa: CASLGTGQETQYF; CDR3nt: TGTGCCAGCCTGGGGACAGGTCAAGAGACCCAGTACTTC
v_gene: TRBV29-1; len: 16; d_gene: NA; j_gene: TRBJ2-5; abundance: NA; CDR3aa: CSVEDRASGLQETQYF; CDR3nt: TGCAGCGTTGAAGATCGAGCGAGCGGACTACAAGAGACCCAGTACTTC
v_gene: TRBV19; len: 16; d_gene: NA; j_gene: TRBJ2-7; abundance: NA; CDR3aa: CASPWGEHRDPYEQYF; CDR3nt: TGTGCCAGCCCCTGGGGGGAACACAGGGATCCCTACGAGCAGTACTTC
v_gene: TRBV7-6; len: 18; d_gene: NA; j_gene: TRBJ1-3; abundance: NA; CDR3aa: CASSLGRGQRLSGNTIYF; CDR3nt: TGTGCCAGCAGCTTAGGGAGAGGTCAGAGGCTCTCTGGAAACACCATATATTTT
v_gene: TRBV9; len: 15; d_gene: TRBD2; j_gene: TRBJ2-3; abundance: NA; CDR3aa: CASSAGEGRTDTQYF; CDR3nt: TGTGCCAGCAGCGCGGGGGAGGGGCGGACAGATACGCAGTATTTT
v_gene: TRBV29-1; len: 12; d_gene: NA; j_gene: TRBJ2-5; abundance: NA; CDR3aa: CSVEDLIETQYF; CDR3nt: TGCAGCGTTGAAGATCTTATAGAGACCCAGTACTTC
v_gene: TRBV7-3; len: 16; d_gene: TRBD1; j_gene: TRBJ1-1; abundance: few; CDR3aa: CASRVTGVTSNTEAFF; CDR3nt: TGTGCCAGCCGGGTGACAGGGGTGACGTCCAACACTGAAGCTTTCTTT
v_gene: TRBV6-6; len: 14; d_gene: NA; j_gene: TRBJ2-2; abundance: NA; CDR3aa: CASSPGQNTGELFF; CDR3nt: TGTGCCAGCAGTCCGGGGCAGAACACCGGGGAGCTGTTTTTT